The clone carrying this TCR beta chain showed up just a few times. Time point in this sample: patch test 1, 2 weeks after DPC sensitization. Specified treatment: therapeutic diphenylcyclopropenone sensitization with weekly scalp DPC. MiXCR was run by TCRdb on the RACE reads, yielding one entry per CDR3 protein. The repertoire holds more than 150,000 distinct CDR3 sequences, with roughly 15% as singletons. Germline CDR1 is MNHEY and CDR2 is SVGAGI. CDR3 size: 15 residues. V was cut by 0 bases and J by 5 bases, with 13 bases left in between. This entry is derived from a study of human T cells and chemical hapten exposure.

The rearrangement joins TRBV6-5 to TRBJ2-5; D ambiguous. The sample in question was whole blood, obtained in connection with sensitization to the hapten diphenylcyclopropenone (DPC). This TCR was recovered from a woman aged 25 to 39 with alopecia areata. Some clones in this sample may be carry-over from other donors' samples. The DNA for the CDR3 is TGTGCCAGCAGTTACTCGAAGGTTCGCGGCGAGACCCAGTACTTC. It specifies CASSYSKVRGETQYF.